The 29 T cell receptor beta chains given below trace back to one sample, sequenced in a study of shared clonotypes between healthy human individuals. The method was immunoSEQ multiplex PCR; TCRdb's version includes in-frame clones alone and lacks a portion of them. This table holds under 2.5 million clones, 85% to 95% found once. The source material was naive CD4+ T cells from PBMCs. Regarding subset: CD45RA+ positively selected. These receptor sequences come from a man aged 18 to 35 in good health. Some clones in this sample may be carry-over from other donors' samples.

This rearrangement joins TRBV11-2 to TRBJ2-7; 9 bases are a match to TRBD1. Germline loops: CDR1 SGHAT, CDR2 FQNNGV. This CDR3 contains 17 residues. V gave up 5 bases and J gave up 6 bases; unmatched junction bases: 17. CDR3: CASSGLRGNRGPGEQYF. The CDR3 DNA reads as TGTGCCAGCAGCGGACTCCGGGGGAACAGGGGGCCAGGCGAGCAGTACTTC.

Concerning this clone: Relative to the germline gene, one junction end is altered; a read error may explain this. This rearrangement joins TRBV5-1 to TRBJ2-7, with TRBD2 as a possible D gene (7 bases). The CDR3 consists of 21 residues. Germline V CDR1 and CDR2: SGHRS, YFSETQ. The CDR3 nucleotides are TGCGCCAGCAGCTCCCAAGGGGGGACTTCGGCGGGAGAGCCGGCCTCCAACGAGCAGTACTTC. As protein: CASSSQGGTSAGEPASNEQYF.

The chain employs TRBV15 and TRBJ1-1; the D gene is possibly TRBD1 (5 bases). Trimming left V 0 bases short and J 3 bases short, with 8 bases between. Germline values: CDR1 LNHNV, CDR2 YYDKDF (reference sequence). This CDR3 has 14 residues. The CDR3 loop reads CATSRESQDTEAFF. The CDR3 DNA sequence: TGTGCCACCAGCAGAGAGTCACAGGACACTGAAGCTTTCTTT.

The V gene is TRBV7-2, the J gene TRBJ1-5; D is perhaps TRBD1 (5 bases). V shed 4 bases and J shed 0 bases, with 13 bases lying between them. Germline CDR1 and CDR2: SGHTA and FQGNSA. The CDR3 contains 16 residues. CDR3 in DNA: TGTGCCAGCAGCTGGTCCGGGACGGATAGCAATCAGCCCCAGCATTTT. Its translation is CASSWSGTDSNQPQHF.

A word on this clone: This sample also contains other DNA sequences that code for the same CDR3. The J gene is TRBJ2-7, the V gene TRBV5-1; no clear D gene. The germline CDR1 and CDR2 sequences are SGHRS and YFSETQ. The germline V and J ends were trimmed by 4 bases and 2 bases, with 7 bases remaining between them. The CDR3 runs 12 residues. Here the CDR3 reads CASSTDTYEQYF. The CDR3 DNA reads TGCGCCAGCAGCACAGACACCTACGAGCAGTACTTC.

As to this clone: The same CDR3 also results from other DNA sequences found in this sample. This sequence joins TRBV7-2 and TRBJ1-5; TRBD1 aligns across 7 bases. CDR1 and CDR2 (germline): SGHTA, FQGNSA. The CDR3 length is 14 residues. V lost 3 bases and J lost 2; bases outside the gene matches: 1. For the CDR3, the DNA is TGTGCCAGCAGCTTCGGACAGGGCAATCAGCCCCAGCATTTT. Encoded protein: CASSFGQGNQPQHF.

The chain has TRBV6-5 and TRBJ1-1; tentative D call: TRBD1 (5 bases). Germline CDR1 and CDR2: MNHEY and SVGAGI. V was clipped by 8 bases and J by 11 bases, with 21 bases between them. CDR3 length equals 13 residues. The CDR3 sequence is CASYGAGKRLAFF. Here the CDR3 DNA reads TGTGCCAGCTACGGGGCGGGTAAGAGGTTGGCTTTCTTT.

CDR3 residues: CASSNLAGGNTGELFF. CDR3 nucleotide sequence: TGCGCCAGCAGCAACCTAGCGGGTGGGAACACCGGGGAGCTGTTTTTT. This rearrangement joins TRBV5-1 to TRBJ2-2; TRBD2 matches at 8 bases. CDR1 and CDR2 (germline): SGHRS, YFSETQ. J was trimmed by 1 base and V by 4 bases; bases with no gene match: 6. This CDR3 comprises 16 residues.

The chain combines TRBV28 with TRBJ2-1; 10 bases map to TRBD2. After removal of 6 bases from V and 7 bases from J, the junction contained 12 bases not matched to a gene. CDR1 MDHEN and CDR2 SYDVKM come from the germline V gene. The CDR3 is made up of 16 amino acids. CDR3 in amino acids: CASRSSSGSTGNEQFF. CDR3 coding DNA: TGTGCCAGCAGGTCCTCTAGCGGGAGTACCGGTAATGAGCAGTTCTTC.

The chain employs TRBV7-3 and TRBJ2-1; 8 bases line up with TRBD2. The CDR3 sequence is 12 residues long. Germline loops: CDR1 SGHTA, CDR2 FQGTGA. Losses at the gene ends were 0 bases for V and 15 bases for J; bases not matched to a gene: 4. Here the CDR3 reads CASSLTGTSWFF. CDR3 DNA: TGTGCCAGCAGCTTAACGGGGACTAGTTGGTTCTTC.

The chain combines TRBV9 with TRBJ2-5; D could derive from TRBD1 or TRBD2 (6 bases each). The CDR3 has 14 amino acids. Germline CDR1 SGDLS, CDR2 YYNGEE. Between the trimmed V and J ends, which lost 0 bases and 5 bases, there was a span of 11 bases. CDR3 nucleotide sequence: TGTGCCAGCAGCGTAGGGGGGGCCGGCGAGACCCAGTACTTC. It translates to CASSVGGAGETQYF.

The rearrangement uses TRBV5-1 and TRBJ1-3; D is possibly TRBD1 (6 bases). This CDR3 has 20 residues. Trimming removed 4 bases from V and 2 bases from J, with 28 bases in between. Germline lookup yields CDR1 SGHRS and CDR2 YFSETQ. The CDR3 sequence is CASSAPYRDTANGPGNTIYF. In DNA, the CDR3 is TGCGCCAGCAGCGCACCATACAGGGATACAGCGAACGGGCCTGGAAACACCATATATTTT.

The chain combines TRBV5-1 with TRBJ2-1, with D tentatively TRBD1 or TRBD2 (6 bases each). Germline V gene sequence: CDR1 SGHRS, CDR2 YFSETQ. V shed 4 bases and J shed 6 bases, with 14 bases lying between them. This CDR3 spans 14 amino acids. The CDR3 protein is CASSRGQIPNEQFF. The CDR3 DNA follows: TGCGCCAGCAGCCGGGGGCAAATACCCAATGAGCAGTTCTTC.

The chain is built from TRBV7-2 and TRBJ2-7; 7 bases align to TRBD1. V was pared by 4 bases and J by 0 bases, with 6 bases of the junction left unmatched. Germline V CDR1 and CDR2: SGHTA, FQGNSA. CDR3 size: 15 residues. CDR3: CASSSTGAPSYEQYF. The DNA for the CDR3 is TGTGCCAGCAGCTCCACAGGGGCGCCCTCCTACGAGCAGTACTTC.

The rearrangement joins TRBV4-1 to TRBJ2-2; D uncertain. The germline V gene has CDR1 MGHRA and CDR2 YSYEKL. Trimming pared 1 base from V and 6 bases from J, leaving 12 bases between. This CDR3 is built from 15 residues. The CDR3 is CASSQVGLRSGELFF. The CDR3 nucleotides are TGCGCCAGCAGCCAAGTCGGCCTCCGGTCCGGGGAGCTGTTTTTT.

This clone was detected only once. This rearrangement joins TRBV9 to TRBJ2-3, with D unresolved. The ends were cut back, 0 bases at V and 5 bases at J, with 7 bases in the middle. CDR1 and CDR2 from the germline V gene are SGDLS and YYNGEE. The CDR3 has 13 amino acids. For the CDR3, the DNA is TGTGCCAGCAGCGTAGAAGGCATAGATACGCAGTATTTT. This translates into CASSVEGIDTQYF.

The chain links TRBV7-2 to TRBJ2-7, with D perhaps given as TRBD1 or TRBD2 (5 bases each). Germline loops: CDR1 SGHTA, CDR2 FQGNSA. This CDR3 is built from 13 residues. The V end was cut by 8 bases, the J end by 0 bases, with 11 bases between. CDR3 in amino acids: CASARDGSYEQYF. CDR3 DNA sequence: TGTGCCAGCGCAAGGGACGGCTCCTACGAGCAGTACTTC.

The chain uses TRBV7-9 and TRBJ1-2, with D possibly matching TRBD1 (6 bases). V shed 5 bases and J shed 4 bases, with 20 bases lying between them. This CDR3 comprises 16 residues. The germline CDR1 and CDR2 sequences are SEHNR and FQNEAQ (reference sequence). CDR3 sequence (DNA): TGTGCCAGCAGCCCTCGAGCCTGGACAGAGCGCTATGGCTACACCTTC. This gives the protein CASSPRAWTERYGYTF.

The V call is TRBV5-8, the J call TRBJ1-5; a weak D match, TRBD1 (5 bases). Germline CDR1 and CDR2: SGHTS and YDEGEE. V lost 0 bases and J lost 1, with 11 bases in between. The CDR3 is 16 residues long. The CDR3 loop is CASSLGVRGSNQPQHF. The CDR3 DNA follows: TGTGCCAGCAGCTTGGGTGTGCGGGGGAGCAATCAGCCCCAGCATTTT.

V and J are TRBV29-1 and TRBJ2-7; the D gene is possibly TRBD1 (6 bases). This CDR3 is built from 13 residues. CDR1 is SQVTM, CDR2 ANQGSEA, per germline. With 4 bases removed from V and 0 bases from J, the gap between germline ends came to 10 bases. As DNA, the CDR3 is TGCAGCGTTGCTGGACAGACCTCCTACGAGCAGTACTTC. Translated, it gives CSVAGQTSYEQYF.

The CDR3 DNA sequence: TGTGCCAGCAGTCTTAACCCCGGGACAGGCTATGGCTACACCTTC. It yields the protein CASSLNPGTGYGYTF. V is TRBV28 and J is TRBJ1-2; 8 bases line up with TRBD1. With 5 bases clipped from V and 4 bases from J, the junction kept 9 bases outside the gene matches. The CDR3 is 15 residues long. Per germline, CDR1 MDHEN and CDR2 SYDVKM.

The chain is built from TRBV6-5 and TRBJ1-2, with no clear D. Germline V gene data show CDR1 as MNHEY and CDR2 as SVGAGI. The ends were cut back, 2 bases at V and 3 bases at J, with 10 bases in the middle. The CDR3 is 14 amino acids. The CDR3 DNA is TGTGCCAGCAGTTACCTATGGTCTGACTATGGCTACACCTTC. It specifies CASSYLWSDYGYTF.

The CDR3 sequence is CASRPQGVGSTEAFF. CDR3 DNA sequence: TGTGCCAGCAGGCCTCAGGGGGTGGGAAGCACTGAAGCTTTCTTT. J is TRBJ1-1 and V is TRBV28; TRBD1 aligns across 7 bases. CDR1 and CDR2 (germline): MDHEN, SYDVKM. The CDR3 has 15 residues. V dropped 6 bases and J dropped 4; count of bases not matched to a gene: 11.

The V gene is TRBV6-1, the J gene TRBJ2-1, with 8 bases identical to TRBD1. Per the germline V gene, CDR1 is MNHNS and CDR2 is SASEGT. The CDR3 is made up of 15 amino acids. J gave up 7 bases and V 6 bases, and 11 bases lay outside the gene matches. CDR3 sequence: CASSPRGRRWNEQFF. The CDR3 DNA sequence: TGTGCCAGCAGCCCCAGGGGGCGCCGCTGGAATGAGCAGTTCTTC.

This clone was detected a few times. The V gene is TRBV7-2, the J gene TRBJ1-1; 7 nucleotides agree with TRBD1. This CDR3 has 13 amino acids. V gave up 7 bases and J gave up 1 base; unmatched junction bases: 3. Germline V gene data show CDR1 as SGHTA and CDR2 as FQGNSA. In nucleotides, the CDR3 is TGTGCCAGCAATTGGGACAGGAACACTGAAGCTTTCTTT. Encoded protein: CASNWDRNTEAFF.

The chain is built from TRBV28 and TRBJ2-7; 12 nucleotides align to TRBD2. Germline V CDR1 and CDR2: MDHEN, SYDVKM. With V trimmed by 6 bases and J by 2 bases, 8 bases remained unmatched. The CDR3 runs 16 residues. This CDR3 is CASRNRPSGRAYEQYF. DNA for the CDR3: TGTGCCAGCAGGAACCGTCCTAGCGGGAGGGCCTACGAGCAGTACTTC.

The chain is built from TRBV7-9 and TRBJ2-7; D gene ambiguous. The CDR3 covers 11 residues. The germline V and J ends were trimmed by 2 bases and 10 bases, with 9 bases remaining between them. Germline V lookup: CDR1 SEHNR, CDR2 FQNEAQ (reference sequence). CDR3: CASSLQKSQYF. Written as DNA, the CDR3 is TGTGCCAGCAGCTTACAAAAATCCCAGTACTTC.

The chain employs TRBV5-1 and TRBJ2-1, with D perhaps matching TRBD2 (6 bases). The CDR3 loop spans 14 amino acids. V lost 4 bases and J lost 6, with 14 bases in between. The germline CDR1 and CDR2 sequences are SGHRS and YFSETQ. CDR3 nucleotide sequence: TGCGCCAGCAGCGGAGGGGAAGCTTTCAATGAGCAGTTCTTC. Protein product: CASSGGEAFNEQFF. Together with reference TRBV5-1 and TRBJ2-1, the CDR3 gives the full variable domain: KAGVTQTPRYLIKTRGQQVTLSCSPISGHRSVSWYQQTPGQGLQFLFEYFSETQRNKGNFPGRFSGRQFSNSRSEMNVSTLELGDSALYLCASSGGEAFNEQFFGPGTRLTVL.

V and J are TRBV7-7 and TRBJ2-7; D might be TRBD2 (6 bases). This CDR3 contains 15 residues. Germline CDR1 SSHAT, CDR2 FNYEAQ (reference sequence). V gave up 5 bases and J gave up 13 bases, with 27 bases separating them. CDR3 in DNA: TGTGCCAGCAGCCCAGCGGGTGATCCCCCCGGAAAACCTTACTTC. Protein sequence: CASSPAGDPPGKPYF.